This T cell receptor (beta chain) was found in a study of cytomegalovirus exposure and HLA in healthy donors. A multiplex PCR was run with 60 Vbeta primers and 13 Jbeta primers. Repertoires were generated with immunoSEQ multiplex PCR, while TCRdb's copy carries only in-frame clones and drops some. Of 150,000 to 200,000 clones detected, approximately 73% appear once; the ten largest clones hold under 11%. Note on this clone: The antigen is unknown.

Points from the study as a whole: In vitro checks showed that three CMV-associated chains really do target CMV antigens. Altogether, some 170 TCR beta chains were recorded as cytomegalovirus-associated.

The CDR3 has 19 amino acids. V trimming: 1 base; J trimming: 5 bases; junction bases outside the gene matches: 14. CDR1 is MGHRA, CDR2 YSYEKL, per germline. Material for sequencing was PBMCs. This clonotype originated in a man aged 25 to 40 in good health and CMV-seropositive. V gene TRBV4-1 combines with J gene TRBJ2-3; 11 bases are a match to TRBD2. For the CDR3, the DNA is TGCGCCAGCAGCCAAGCCGACGGTCGTAGCGGGAGGGCAAAAGATACGCAGTATTTT. Protein sequence: CASSQADGRSGRAKDTQYF.